The text below deals with one T cell receptor beta chain. Its target is not known. The sample's time point: pretreatment peripheral blood. The data derive from a study of PD-L1 blockade in urothelial cancer. Whole-study results and caveats: Clones that were tumor-associated expanded more in the blood of durable-benefit patients at 3 weeks.

Only in-frame clones appear in the TCRdb table, and some are missing; sequencing was by immunoSEQ multiplex PCR. The repertoire consists of tens of thousands of clones, with around 87% occurring once and the leading ten covering about 16%. This receptor was identified in a man aged 60-69 years with urothelial cancer. Here the sequenced sample was PBMCs, taken around atezolizumab (anti-PD-L1) treatment.

As DNA, the CDR3 is TGCGCCAGCAGCCGAAGTTCGGCACAGGTAGAGCTCGGGGAGCTGTTTTTT. It translates to CASSRSSAQVELGELFF. The chain employs TRBV4-1 and TRBJ2-2; tentatively, D is TRBD1 (5 bases). V was shortened by 4 bases and J by 7 bases, with 22 bases between the two germline ends. Germline CDR1 reads MGHRA; CDR2 reads YSYEKL. This CDR3 comprises 17 residues.